This T cell receptor (beta chain) was captured in a study of OX40 agonist ivuxolimab in advanced cancers. Study-wide background: Enrolled patients in dose escalation had cancers that were hepatocellular carcinoma, melanoma, renal cell or head and neck cancer. Study results and caveats: Clonal expansion by week 6 occurred in CD4+ and CD8+ blood T cells (at 0.1 to 3.0 mg/kg). The average count of expanded clones was higher among CD8+ T cells than among CD4+.

The method was immunoSEQ multiplex PCR; TCRdb's version includes in-frame clones alone and lacks a portion of them. Seen here are 65,000 to 85,000 clones, roughly 87% observed once, and the top ten hold roughly 3%. About this clone: Its target is not known.

The CDR3 runs 14 residues. Germline loops: CDR1 SGDLS, CDR2 YYNGEE. The germline V and J ends were trimmed by 1 base and 0 bases, with 6 bases remaining between them. The clonotype comes from an adult with an advanced solid tumor such as melanoma, head and neck, liver or kidney cancer. The rearrangement joins TRBV9 to TRBJ2-3; TRBD2 might be the D (5 bases). Sequenced here: CD4+ or CD8+ T cells sorted from blood, sampled in a trial of the OX40 agonist ivuxolimab. The CDR3 here is CASSVRGSTDTQYF. CDR3 bases: TGTGCCAGCAGCGTAAGAGGGAGCACAGATACGCAGTATTTT.